These 12 T cell receptor beta chains share one sample of origin, sequenced in a study of early T cells in non-severe SARS-CoV-2 infection. TCRdb re-analysed the 5' RACE reads in MiXCR, keeping a single row per CDR3 protein. The sample consists of around 86,000 distinct CDR3 sequences, under 15% of them appearing once. The sequenced sample consisted of whole blood. The receptor source for this set is an adult who was a healthcare worker with PCR-confirmed SARS-CoV-2 infection or an uninfected control (not recorded which).

This clonotype appeared many times. The gene calls are TRBV6-5 and TRBJ2-3, with D possibly matching TRBD1 (6 bases). The CDR3 loop spans 16 amino acids. V was shortened by 1 base and J by 2 bases, with 13 bases between the two germline ends. CDR1 MNHEY and CDR2 SVGAGI come from the germline V gene. The CDR3 here is CASSYFSQGPTDTQYF. The CDR3 nucleotides are TGTGCCAGCAGTTACTTTTCCCAGGGGCCCACAGATACGCAGTATTTT.

This CDR3 reads CAISVQGDYEQYV. CDR3 DNA sequence: TGTGCCATCAGTGTTCAGGGAGACTACGAGCAGTACGTC. The chain links TRBV10-3 to TRBJ2-7; the D call may be TRBD1 or TRBD2 (5 bases each). V lost 4 bases to trimming and J lost 3 bases, with 10 bases between them. The CDR3 loop spans 13 amino acids. Germline loops: CDR1 ENHRY, CDR2 SYGVKD.

The V gene is TRBV3-1, the J gene TRBJ1-1; 8 nucleotides line up with TRBD1. The CDR3 contains 14 residues. V lost 1 base to trimming and J lost 5 bases; unmatched junction nucleotides: 3. Germline V gene data show CDR1 as LGHDT and CDR2 as YNNKEL (reference sequence). DNA for the CDR3: TGTGCCAGCAGCCAAGGTACAGGGGGTACTGAAGCTTTCTTT. Encoded protein: CASSQGTGGTEAFF.

This clonotype was observed many times. This chain links TRBV30 with TRBJ2-6, with 9 bases matching TRBD1. V dropped 6 bases and J dropped 2; count of bases not matched to a gene: 11. The CDR3 loop spans 17 amino acids. Per the germline V gene, CDR1 is GTSNPN and CDR2 is SVGIG (reference sequence). CDR3 loop: CACSWGQGNPGANVLTF. CDR3 in DNA: TGTGCCTGCTCATGGGGACAGGGAAACCCTGGGGCCAACGTCCTGACTTTC.

This clonotype has just a few counts. The chain joins TRBV2 to TRBJ2-7; maybe TRBD2 (7 bases). Germline-derived CDR1 and CDR2 are SNHLY and FYNNEI. The CDR3 spans 15 residues. V shed 2 bases and J shed 0 bases, with 11 bases lying between them. The CDR3 loop reads CASSETAGASYEQYV. The CDR3 DNA sequence: TGTGCCAGCAGTGAAACGGCGGGGGCCTCCTACGAGCAGTACGTC.

At least ten counts were recorded for this clonotype. This chain joins TRBV12-3 or TRBV12-4 and TRBJ1-1; 8 nucleotides match TRBD1. The CDR3 totals 14 residues. V gave up 6 bases and J gave up 0 bases; unmatched junction bases: 3. The CDR3 loop is CASRTGVMNTEAFF. CDR3 nucleotide sequence: TGTGCCAGCAGGACAGGGGTTATGAACACTGAAGCTTTCTTT.

This chain joins TRBV5-5 and TRBJ1-2, with D possibly being TRBD1 (6 bases). The CDR3 length is 16 residues. The germline CDR1 and CDR2 sequences are SGHKS and YYEKEE (reference sequence). Deletions cut 3 bases from V and 6 bases from J, with 21 bases between. The CDR3 DNA reads as TGTGCCAGCAGCTCACCGACAGGTTGGCAGGATAATGGCTACACCTTC. This gives the protein CASSSPTGWQDNGYTF.

The chain carries TRBV12-3 or TRBV12-4 and TRBJ1-5, with no clear D. The CDR3 is 14 amino acids. Trimming took 3 bases from V and 6 from J, leaving 12 bases between them. For the CDR3, the DNA is TGTGCCAGCAGTTTTGATTCATCGGGTCAGCCCCAGCATTTT. Encoded protein: CASSFDSSGQPQHF.

This clonotype was detected a few times. The chain joins TRBV19 to TRBJ1-1; possibly TRBD1 for D (5 bases). V was shortened by 9 bases and J by 11 bases, with 16 bases between the two germline ends. Germline V CDR1 and CDR2: LNHDA, SQIVND (reference sequence). The CDR3 has 11 residues. The chain's CDR3 is CASNRGVFAFF. DNA for the CDR3: TGTGCCAGCAACCGAGGGGTGTTCGCTTTCTTT. The complete variable domain, with remaining parts taken from reference TRBV19 and TRBJ1-1, reads DGGITQSPKYLFRKEGQNVTLSCEQNLNHDAMYWYRQDPGQGLRLIYYSQIVNDFQKGDIAEGYSVSREKKESFPLTVTSAQKNPTAFYLCASNRGVFAFFGQGTRLTVV.

This clonotype was seen a few times. J is TRBJ1-1 and V is TRBV20-1; D call uncertain. CDR1 DFQATT and CDR2 SNEGSKA come from the germline V gene (reference sequence). CDR3 size: 13 residues. Trimming cost V 3 bases and J 10 bases, with 18 bases left between them. CDR3 residues: CSARGQNWAAAFF. DNA for the CDR3: TGCAGTGCTAGGGGCCAGAACTGGGCGGCAGCTTTCTTT.

The chain is built from TRBV20-1 and TRBJ1-1; D unresolved. CDR1 is DFQATT, CDR2 SNEGSKA, per germline (reference sequence). The V gene lost 0 bases and the J gene lost 1 base, with 6 bases spanning the gap. The CDR3 contains 13 residues. As DNA, the CDR3 is TGCAGTGCTAGAGATACTCCGAACACTGAAGCTTTCTTT. Translating gives CSARDTPNTEAFF.

V usage is TRBV7-2 and J usage is TRBJ1-1; no firm D call. CDR3 length: 14 amino acids. V was clipped by 4 bases and J by 0 bases, with 9 bases between them. Germline V gene data show CDR1 as SGHTA and CDR2 as FQGNSA. The CDR3 DNA reads TGTGCCAGCAGCTCCCGCAGAATGAACACTGAAGCTTTCTTT. Translation gives CASSSRRMNTEAFF.